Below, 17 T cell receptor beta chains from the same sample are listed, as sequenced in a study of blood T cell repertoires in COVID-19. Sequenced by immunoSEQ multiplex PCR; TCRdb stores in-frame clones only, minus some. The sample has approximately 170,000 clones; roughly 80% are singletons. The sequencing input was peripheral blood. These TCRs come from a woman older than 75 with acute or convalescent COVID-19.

In nucleotides, the CDR3 is TGTGCCAGCAGCCAAGAGGTAGCTAACTATGGCTACACCTTC. It yields the protein CASSQEVANYGYTF. The chain joins TRBV3-1 (or the pseudogene TRBV3-2) to TRBJ1-2; D is uncertain. V gave up 0 bases and J gave up 0 bases, with 5 bases separating them. CDR3 length equals 14 residues. Germline V gene data show CDR1 as LGHDT and CDR2 as YNNKEL (reference sequence).

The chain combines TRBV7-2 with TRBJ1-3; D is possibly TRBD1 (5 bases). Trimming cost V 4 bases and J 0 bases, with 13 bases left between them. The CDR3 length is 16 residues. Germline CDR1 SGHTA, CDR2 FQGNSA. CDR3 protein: CASSWTRDLSGNTIYF. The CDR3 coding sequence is TGTGCCAGCAGCTGGACACGAGATCTCTCTGGAAACACCATATATTTT.

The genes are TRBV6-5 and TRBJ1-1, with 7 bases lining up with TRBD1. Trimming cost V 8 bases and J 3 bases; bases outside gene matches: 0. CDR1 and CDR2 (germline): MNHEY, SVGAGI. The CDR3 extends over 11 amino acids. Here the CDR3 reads CASDRDTEAFF. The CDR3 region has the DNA TGTGCCAGCGACAGGGACACTGAAGCTTTCTTT.

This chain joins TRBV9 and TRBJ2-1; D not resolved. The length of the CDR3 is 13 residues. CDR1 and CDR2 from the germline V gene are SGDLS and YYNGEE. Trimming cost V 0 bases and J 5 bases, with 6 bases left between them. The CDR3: CASSVDTNNEQFF. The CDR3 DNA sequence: TGTGCCAGCAGCGTAGATACAAACAATGAGCAGTTCTTC.

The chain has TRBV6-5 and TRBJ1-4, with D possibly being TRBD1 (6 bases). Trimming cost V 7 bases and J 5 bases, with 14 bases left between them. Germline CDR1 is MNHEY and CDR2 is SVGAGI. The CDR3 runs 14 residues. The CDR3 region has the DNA TGTGCCAGCACCTTGACAAGGGGGAATGAAAAACTGTTTTTT. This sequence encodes CASTLTRGNEKLFF.

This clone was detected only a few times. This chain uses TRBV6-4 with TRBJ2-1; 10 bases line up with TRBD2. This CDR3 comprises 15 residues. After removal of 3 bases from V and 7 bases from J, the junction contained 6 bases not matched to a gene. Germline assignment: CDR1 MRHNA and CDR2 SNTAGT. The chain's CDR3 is CASSESSGGANEQFF. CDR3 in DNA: TGTGCCAGCAGTGAGTCCAGCGGGGGGGCAAATGAGCAGTTCTTC.

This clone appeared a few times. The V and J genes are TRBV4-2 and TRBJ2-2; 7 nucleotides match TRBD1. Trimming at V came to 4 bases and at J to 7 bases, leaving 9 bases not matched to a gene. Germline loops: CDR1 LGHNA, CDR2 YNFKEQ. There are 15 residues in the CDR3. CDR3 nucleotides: TGTGCCAGCAGCCCGGGACAGTCCTCGGGCGGGGAGCTGTTTTTT. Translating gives CASSPGQSSGGELFF.

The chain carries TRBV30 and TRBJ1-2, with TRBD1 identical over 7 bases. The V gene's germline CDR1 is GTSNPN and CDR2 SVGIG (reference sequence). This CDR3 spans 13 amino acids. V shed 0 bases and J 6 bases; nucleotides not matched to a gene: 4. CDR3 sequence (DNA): TGTGCCTGGAGTGTAAGGGGGCTCGATGGCTACACCTTC. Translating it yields CAWSVRGLDGYTF.

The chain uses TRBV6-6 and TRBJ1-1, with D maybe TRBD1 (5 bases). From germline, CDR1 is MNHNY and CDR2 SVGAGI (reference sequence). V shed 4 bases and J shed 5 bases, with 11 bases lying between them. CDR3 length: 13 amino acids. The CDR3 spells CASSFGGGTEAFF. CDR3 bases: TGTGCCAGCAGTTTCGGCGGGGGGACTGAAGCTTTCTTT.

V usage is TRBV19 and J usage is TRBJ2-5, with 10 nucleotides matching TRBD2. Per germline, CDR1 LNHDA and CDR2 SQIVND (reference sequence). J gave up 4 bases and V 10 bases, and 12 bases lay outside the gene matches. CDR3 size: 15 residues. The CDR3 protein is CATTLASGGGETQYF. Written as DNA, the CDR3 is TGTGCCACCACCCTGGCTAGCGGGGGTGGAGAGACCCAGTACTTC.

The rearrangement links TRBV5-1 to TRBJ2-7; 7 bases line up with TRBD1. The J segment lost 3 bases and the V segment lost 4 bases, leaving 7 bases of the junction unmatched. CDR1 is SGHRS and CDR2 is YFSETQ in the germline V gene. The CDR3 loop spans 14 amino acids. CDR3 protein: CASSPKQGNYEQYF. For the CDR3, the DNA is TGCGCCAGCAGCCCCAAACAGGGGAACTACGAGCAGTACTTC.

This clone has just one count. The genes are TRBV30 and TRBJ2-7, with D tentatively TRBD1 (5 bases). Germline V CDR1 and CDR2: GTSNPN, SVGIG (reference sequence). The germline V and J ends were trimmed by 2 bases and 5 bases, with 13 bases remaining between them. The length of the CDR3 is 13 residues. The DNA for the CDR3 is TGTGCCTGGAGTAAGGGGCTTGGTAACGAGCAGTACTTC. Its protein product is CAWSKGLGNEQYF.

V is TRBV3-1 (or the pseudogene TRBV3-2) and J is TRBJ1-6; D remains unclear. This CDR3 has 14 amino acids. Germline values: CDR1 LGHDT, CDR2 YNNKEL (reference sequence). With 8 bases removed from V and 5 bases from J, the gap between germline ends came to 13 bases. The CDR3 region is CASAGPSDNSPLHF. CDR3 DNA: TGTGCCAGCGCGGGTCCCAGCGATAATTCACCCCTCCACTTT.

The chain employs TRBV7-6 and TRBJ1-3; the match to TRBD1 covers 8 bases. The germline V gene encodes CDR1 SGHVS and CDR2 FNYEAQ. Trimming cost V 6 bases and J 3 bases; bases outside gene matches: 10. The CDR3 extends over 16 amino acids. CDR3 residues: CASSSTLQGDGNTIYF. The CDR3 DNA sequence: TGTGCCAGCAGTTCAACCCTACAGGGGGATGGAAACACCATATATTTT.

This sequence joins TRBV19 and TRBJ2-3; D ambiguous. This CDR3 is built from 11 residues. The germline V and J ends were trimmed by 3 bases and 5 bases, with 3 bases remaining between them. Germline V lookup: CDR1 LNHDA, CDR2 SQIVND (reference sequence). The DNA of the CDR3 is TGTGCCAGTAGTATGAGAGATACGCAGTATTTT. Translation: CASSMRDTQYF. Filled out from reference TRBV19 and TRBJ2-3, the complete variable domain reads DGGITQSPKYLFRKEGQNVTLSCEQNLNHDAMYWYRQDPGQGLRLIYYSQIVNDFQKGDIAEGYSVSREKKESFPLTVTSAQKNPTAFYLCASSMRDTQYFGPGTRLTVL.

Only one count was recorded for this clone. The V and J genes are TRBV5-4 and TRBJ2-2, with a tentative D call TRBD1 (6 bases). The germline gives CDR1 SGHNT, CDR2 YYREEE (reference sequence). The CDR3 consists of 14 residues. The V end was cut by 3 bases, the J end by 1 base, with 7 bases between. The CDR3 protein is CASSSGQNTGELFF. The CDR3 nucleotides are TGTGCCAGCAGCTCGGGACAGAACACCGGGGAGCTGTTTTTT.

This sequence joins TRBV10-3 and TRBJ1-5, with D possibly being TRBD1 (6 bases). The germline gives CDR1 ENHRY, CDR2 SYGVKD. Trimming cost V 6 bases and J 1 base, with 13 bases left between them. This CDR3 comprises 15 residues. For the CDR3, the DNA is TGTGCCATCAGGCAGGGGCTTGAGAGCAATCAGCCCCAGCATTTT. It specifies CAIRQGLESNQPQHF.